This T cell receptor beta chain emerged from a study of T cell repertoires in cytomegalovirus infection. The overall study: Indicated by public TCR beta signatures were CMV infection and matching HLA type. Study-level results: Frequencies of public TCR beta families were cumulated, and this identified carriers of CMV plus the relevant HLA. Ex vivo responses were dominated by HLA-C-restricted CMV-specific TCR beta clonotypes.

Trimming cost V 6 bases and J 1 base, with 12 bases left between them. The CDR3 contains 14 residues. Germline-derived CDR1 and CDR2 are SGHTA and FQGTGA. This clonotype was detected ten times or more. Its antigen is not identified. TCRdb recomputed calls from the reads with MiXCR, one row per CDR3 protein. The repertoire holds 200,000 or so distinct CDR3 sequences, with about 21% as singletons. The sample was PBMCs. The chain joins TRBV7-3 to TRBJ2-5; perhaps TRBD2 as D (5 bases). This clonotype was sampled from a human donor in good health (CMV status not recorded). Some clones in this sample may be carry-over from other donors' samples. DNA for the CDR3: TGTGCCAGCAGGTACATGGGAGCCCAAGAGACCCAGTACTTC. Its protein product is CASRYMGAQETQYF.